This entry lists 32 T cell receptor beta chains sequenced from one sample in a study of blood T cell repertoires in COVID-19. The data were produced by immunoSEQ multiplex PCR, yet TCRdb's version contains in-frame clones alone and is incomplete. The sample includes roughly 120,000 clones, 72% seen only once; the top ten take about 8.3%. Sequenced: peripheral blood. The receptors shown here come from a woman in her sixties with acute or convalescent COVID-19.

This rearrangement joins TRBV19 to TRBJ2-5; the D gene is possibly TRBD1 (6 bases). V was trimmed by 6 bases and J by 1 base, leaving 12 bases between them. Germline assignment: CDR1 LNHDA and CDR2 SQIVND (reference sequence). This CDR3 spans 14 amino acids. In DNA, the CDR3 is TGTGCCAGTAGCCCCGACAGGCCCCAAGAGACCCAGTACTTC. Protein product: CASSPDRPQETQYF.

This clone was observed a few times. This chain uses TRBV10-2 with TRBJ2-2, with 8 bases identical to TRBD2. V lost 10 bases to trimming and J lost 0 bases; unmatched junction nucleotides: 4. The V gene's germline CDR1 is WSHSY and CDR2 SAAADI. This CDR3 has 14 residues. The CDR3 protein is CAIIAGTNTGELFF. The CDR3 DNA reads as TGCGCCATTATAGCGGGGACGAACACCGGGGAGCTGTTTTTT.

This clone has more than one count but fewer than ten. This sequence joins TRBV5-6 and TRBJ1-1, with TRBD1 matching over 7 bases. This CDR3 comprises 14 residues. The germline V gene encodes CDR1 SGHDT and CDR2 YYEEEE. Germline trimming cut 6 bases from V and 6 bases from J; bases unmatched to any gene: 11. The CDR3 DNA reads TGTGCCAGCAACAATTGGAGGGGGCACGCTGAAGCTTTCTTT. Amino acid sequence: CASNNWRGHAEAFF.

The rearrangement links TRBV27 to TRBJ1-1; 9 positions match TRBD1. Germline V CDR1 and CDR2: MNHEY, SMNVEV (reference sequence). J gave up 0 bases and V 0 bases, and 11 bases lay outside the gene matches. The CDR3 spans 19 residues. CDR3: CASSLSFLGTGGLNTEAFF. CDR3 DNA sequence: TGTGCCAGCAGTTTATCGTTTCTGGGTACAGGGGGCCTGAACACTGAAGCTTTCTTT.

This rearrangement joins TRBV6-1 to TRBJ2-7, with no clear D. CDR1 and CDR2 (germline): MNHNS, SASEGT. The length of the CDR3 is 14 residues. V lost 3 bases to trimming and J lost 2 bases, with 11 bases between them. The CDR3 DNA reads TGTGCCAGCAGTGATGGCAGCGCCGCCTACGAGCAGTACTTC. This codes for CASSDGSAAYEQYF.

The V call is TRBV7-9, the J call TRBJ2-7; weak D call: TRBD1 (6 bases). Germline V gene data show CDR1 as SEHNR and CDR2 as FQNEAQ (reference sequence). The CDR3 is 15 residues long. V lost 6 bases and J lost 6, with 21 bases in between. The CDR3: CASRPDRTVLGEQYF. The DNA of the CDR3 is TGTGCCAGCAGACCCGACCGGACAGTTCTCGGCGAGCAGTACTTC.

DNA for the CDR3: TGTGCCAGTAGTGCACTAGGGACTGGGGGAAAGACCCAGTACTTC. Encoded protein: CASSALGTGGKTQYF. The chain combines TRBV19 with TRBJ2-5, with D possibly being TRBD2 (6 bases). The germline CDR1 and CDR2 sequences are LNHDA and SQIVND (reference sequence). The CDR3 covers 15 residues. V was clipped by 5 bases and J by 6 bases, with 19 bases between them.

As to this clone: Other DNA sequences in this specimen translate into the identical CDR3. The chain combines TRBV5-1 with TRBJ2-7; TRBD2 matches 11 bases. The CDR3 covers 14 residues. Germline CDR1 and CDR2: SGHRS and YFSETQ. V shed 0 bases and J 4 bases; nucleotides not matched to a gene: 0. CDR3 coding DNA: TGCGCCAGCAGCTTGGGGACTAGCGGGTACGAGCAGTACTTC. Its protein product is CASSLGTSGYEQYF.

The V call is TRBV19, the J call TRBJ1-5, with D possibly TRBD1 on 6 matching bases. The CDR3 has 17 amino acids. V lost 5 bases and J lost 3, with 20 bases in between. CDR1 and CDR2 (germline): LNHDA, SQIVND (reference sequence). CDR3 DNA sequence: TGTGCCAGTAGTGTTTCCGTACCCCAGGGGATCAATCAGCCCCAGCATTTT. The encoded protein is CASSVSVPQGINQPQHF.

The chain joins TRBV6-2 or TRBV6-3 to TRBJ1-6, with 8 bases aligning to TRBD1. This CDR3 region has 16 residues. Trimming cost V 0 bases and J 6 bases; bases outside gene matches: 4. Germline CDR1 MNHEY, CDR2 SVGEGT. Here the CDR3 reads CASSYSGQGGNSPLHF. The CDR3 bases are TGTGCCAGCAGTTACTCCGGACAGGGTGGTAATTCACCCCTCCACTTT.

The chain uses TRBV5-5 and TRBJ1-6; maybe TRBD1 (5 bases). Deletions cut 1 base from V and 6 bases from J, with 8 bases between. CDR3 length equals 14 residues. The germline V gene encodes CDR1 SGHKS and CDR2 YYEKEE (reference sequence). The CDR3 DNA reads TGTGCCAGCAGCTTGCCGACAGCTAATTCACCCCTCCACTTT. Encoded protein: CASSLPTANSPLHF.

This sequence joins TRBV5-8 and TRBJ1-2; D gene unclear. Trimming took 0 bases from V and 11 from J, leaving 11 bases between them. The germline V gene encodes CDR1 SGHTS and CDR2 YDEGEE. The CDR3 is 12 amino acids. CDR3 residues: CASSLAVSVYTF. CDR3 DNA: TGTGCCAGCAGCTTGGCCGTGTCAGTATACACCTTC.

A few counts support this clone. The V and J genes are TRBV7-9 and TRBJ1-1; 8 bases line up with TRBD1. V gave up 5 bases and J gave up 5 bases; unmatched junction bases: 7. Germline values: CDR1 SEHNR, CDR2 FQNEAQ (reference sequence). CDR3 length: 14 amino acids. CDR3 amino acids: CASSPRGPGTEAFF. CDR3 nucleotide sequence: TGTGCCAGCAGCCCCAGGGGGCCTGGTACTGAAGCTTTCTTT.

This clone was observed a handful of times. The chain couples TRBV18 to TRBJ1-5, with no clear D. The V gene lost 2 bases and the J gene lost 0 bases, with 5 bases spanning the gap. Germline V CDR1 and CDR2: KGHSH, LQKENI. This CDR3 is 14 amino acids long. The CDR3 DNA is TGTGCCAGCTCACCAAGCGATAGCAATCAGCCCCAGCATTTT. Amino acid sequence: CASSPSDSNQPQHF.

The chain joins TRBV6-5 to TRBJ2-7; the match to TRBD2 covers 8 bases. J gave up 2 bases and V 8 bases, and 8 bases lay outside the gene matches. Germline V lookup: CDR1 MNHEY, CDR2 SVGAGI. There are 14 residues in the CDR3. The CDR3 spells CASLPGGGTYEQYF. The CDR3 DNA reads TGTGCCAGCCTTCCGGGCGGGGGGACCTACGAGCAGTACTTC.

The chain is built from TRBV9 and TRBJ1-5; D ambiguous. Per germline, CDR1 SGDLS and CDR2 YYNGEE. The CDR3 consists of 15 residues. The V and J ends lost 3 bases and 0 bases respectively, with 10 bases between them. The CDR3 sequence: CASSGSFSSNQPQHF. The CDR3 region has the DNA TGTGCCAGCAGCGGAAGTTTTAGTAGCAATCAGCCCCAGCATTTT.

The CDR3 is CASSEYKTSTDTQYF. The CDR3 DNA sequence: TGCGCCAGCAGTGAGTATAAGACTAGCACAGATACGCAGTATTTT. The V call is TRBV10-2, the J call TRBJ2-3; D remains ambiguous. CDR1 WSHSY and CDR2 SAAADI come from the germline V gene. The CDR3 contains 15 residues. Trimming removed 1 base from V and 0 bases from J, with 8 bases in between.

This chain connects TRBV3-1 (or the pseudogene TRBV3-2) to TRBJ1-1; TRBD1 might be the D (5 bases). The V end was cut by 9 bases, the J end by 3 bases, with 20 bases between. Germline V lookup: CDR1 LGHDT, CDR2 YNNKEL (reference sequence). The CDR3 extends over 15 amino acids. The CDR3: CARMDNNESDTEAFF. The CDR3 DNA follows: TGTGCCAGGATGGACAACAACGAGTCGGACACTGAAGCTTTCTTT.

The chain combines TRBV10-2 with TRBJ2-3; 8 positions match TRBD1. Germline V lookup: CDR1 WSHSY, CDR2 SAAADI. V gave up 7 bases and J gave up 3 bases; unmatched junction bases: 6. This CDR3 has 14 residues. CDR3 region: CASTRTGRTDTQYF. The CDR3 region has the DNA TGCGCCAGCACCCGGACAGGGAGGACAGATACGCAGTATTTT.

The V and J genes are TRBV28 and TRBJ1-1, with TRBD1 identical over 8 bases. V shed 5 bases and J 1 base; nucleotides not matched to a gene: 12. Germline CDR1 MDHEN, CDR2 SYDVKM. CDR3 length: 17 residues. CDR3 residues: CASSLRQGTAGNTEAFF. The CDR3 nucleotides are TGTGCCAGCAGTCTTCGACAGGGGACGGCCGGGAACACTGAAGCTTTCTTT. The entire variable domain, with the rest obtained from reference TRBV28 and TRBJ1-1, is as follows: DVKVTQSSRYLVKRTGEKVFLECVQDMDHENMFWYRQDPGLGLRLIYFSYDVKMKEKGDIPEGYSVSREKKERFSLILESASTNQTSMYLCASSLRQGTAGNTEAFFGQGTRLTVV.

The chain employs TRBV11-2 and TRBJ1-2, with no clear D. Trimming cost V 5 bases and J 0 bases, with 7 bases left between them. Germline values: CDR1 SGHAT, CDR2 FQNNGV. This CDR3 spans 13 amino acids. CDR3 region: CASSTRANYGYTF. The CDR3 DNA reads as TGTGCCAGCAGCACACGGGCTAACTATGGCTACACCTTC. The complete variable domain, with remaining parts taken from reference TRBV11-2 and TRBJ1-2, reads EAGVAQSPRYKIIEKRQSVAFWCNPISGHATLYWYQQILGQGPKLLIQFQNNGVVDDSQLPKDRFSAERLKGVDSTLKIQPAKLEDSAVYLCASSTRANYGYTFGSGTRLTVV.

This clone has only a few counts. V gene TRBV9 combines with J gene TRBJ2-2, with TRBD1 identical over 8 bases. V gave up 6 bases and J gave up 3 bases; unmatched junction bases: 1. This CDR3 spans 13 amino acids. The germline gives CDR1 SGDLS, CDR2 YYNGEE. The CDR3 nucleotides read TGTGCCAGCACGACAGGGGACACCGGGGAGCTGTTTTTT. It translates to CASTTGDTGELFF.

The chain employs TRBV18 and TRBJ2-1; 7 bases line up with TRBD1. The J segment lost 0 bases and the V segment lost 3 bases, leaving 2 bases of the junction unmatched. Germline CDR1 is KGHSH and CDR2 is LQKENI. The CDR3 sequence is 15 residues long. CDR3 sequence reads: CASSPTGNSYNEQFF. The CDR3 bases are TGTGCCAGCTCACCGACAGGGAACTCCTACAATGAGCAGTTCTTC.

The rearrangement links TRBV3-1 (or the pseudogene TRBV3-2) to TRBJ1-1; possibly TRBD1 for D (5 bases). Germline V gene data show CDR1 as LGHDT and CDR2 as YNNKEL (reference sequence). The CDR3 totals 14 residues. V lost 1 base and J 4 bases, leaving 10 bases between the germline ends. The CDR3 spells CASSQGGVGTEAFF. The CDR3 DNA reads TGTGCCAGCAGCCAAGGGGGGGTGGGCACTGAAGCTTTCTTT.

This chain links TRBV30 with TRBJ1-3; 7 positions match TRBD1. J gave up 4 bases and V 3 bases, and 12 bases lay outside the gene matches. The CDR3 contains 16 residues. Germline-derived CDR1 and CDR2 are GTSNPN and SVGIG (reference sequence). CDR3 bases: TGTGCCTGGAGGAGACCGACAGGGTTGACGGGAAACACCATATATTTT. Translation: CAWRRPTGLTGNTIYF.

The rearrangement links TRBV5-6 to TRBJ1-1; D is uncertain. This CDR3 region has 14 residues. The V gene lost 4 bases and the J gene lost 4 bases, with 14 bases spanning the gap. Germline CDR1 and CDR2: SGHDT and YYEEEE. CDR3 protein: CASSGQLWATEAFF. The CDR3, as DNA: TGTGCCAGCAGCGGCCAGCTCTGGGCCACTGAAGCTTTCTTT. The full variable domain, completed using reference TRBV5-6 and TRBJ1-1, is DAGVTQSPTHLIKTRGQQVTLRCSPKSGHDTVSWYQQALGQGPQFIFQYYEEEERQRGNFPDRFSGHQFPNYSSELNVNALLLGDSALYLCASSGQLWATEAFFGQGTRLTVV.

The chain carries TRBV5-1 and TRBJ2-1; D uncertain. The V gene lost 3 bases and the J gene lost 0 bases, with 10 bases spanning the gap. This CDR3 region has 15 residues. Germline-derived CDR1 and CDR2 are SGHRS and YFSETQ. CDR3 nucleotide sequence: TGCGCCAGCAGCTACCAGGCCAGCTCCTACAATGAGCAGTTCTTC. Its translation is CASSYQASSYNEQFF.

The V and J genes are TRBV7-9 and TRBJ1-2; maybe TRBD1 (5 bases). CDR1 is SEHNR and CDR2 is FQNEAQ in the germline V gene (reference sequence). The CDR3 length is 16 residues. Trimming left V 6 bases short and J 3 bases short, with 20 bases between. The CDR3: CASSRTGLRGDYGYTF. The CDR3 DNA is TGTGCCAGCAGTCGCACGGGGCTCCGGGGGGACTATGGCTACACCTTC.

V usage is TRBV2 and J usage is TRBJ1-5; TRBD1 aligns across 7 bases. This CDR3 contains 13 residues. V shed 8 bases and J 6 bases; nucleotides not matched to a gene: 7. Germline V gene lookup returns CDR1 SNHLY and CDR2 FYNNEI. The CDR3 spells CASDREKGQPQHF. The CDR3 nucleotides are TGTGCCAGCGACAGGGAAAAAGGTCAGCCCCAGCATTTT.

The chain is built from TRBV7-2 and TRBJ1-3; unclear D gene. This CDR3 region has 14 residues. In germline, CDR1 is SGHTA, CDR2 FQGNSA. The V end lost 3 bases, the J end lost 2 bases, and 8 bases lay between the germline ends. The CDR3 sequence: CASSLYGAGNTIYF. In nucleotides, the CDR3 is TGTGCCAGCAGCTTGTACGGGGCTGGAAACACCATATATTTT.

This chain links TRBV3-1 (or the pseudogene TRBV3-2) with TRBJ1-2; TRBD1 is a possible D gene (5 bases). The length of the CDR3 is 15 residues. Germline loops: CDR1 LGHDT, CDR2 YNNKEL (reference sequence). Trimming left V 4 bases short and J 6 bases short, with 18 bases between. CDR3 sequence: CASSPYTGLGNGYTF. The CDR3, as DNA: TGTGCCAGCAGCCCCTATACGGGACTGGGAAATGGCTACACCTTC.

V gene TRBV27 combines with J gene TRBJ1-2, with 7 bases fitting TRBD1. The CDR3 is made up of 14 amino acids. With V trimmed by 3 bases and J by 6 bases, 7 bases remained unmatched. The germline CDR1 and CDR2 sequences are MNHEY and SMNVEV (reference sequence). The CDR3 region has the DNA TGTGCCAGCAGTTTCCGGACAGGAGCAAATGGCTACACCTTC. Its protein is CASSFRTGANGYTF.